These 19 T cell receptor beta chains share one sample of origin, sequenced in a study of T cells after posttransplantation cyclophosphamide. This table comes from immunoSEQ multiplex PCR, and its TCRdb copy is limited to in-frame clones, with some not included. The data hold 35,000 to 40,000 clones, with roughly 73% observed a single time. Cyclophosphamide on days +3 and +4 followed busulfan-fludarabine conditioning and a marrow graft. The sample here was CD4+ T cells sorted from blood, taken 1,900 to 2,000 days after a stem cell transplant with posttransplant cyclophosphamide. Receptor source: a female patient in her thirties or forties who received an allogeneic stem cell transplant from a related donor, was CMV-positive, and had no GVHD. Some T cells could come from the graft donor.

The V call is TRBV6-5, the J call TRBJ1-2, with 11 bases fitting TRBD1. This CDR3 is built from 15 residues. J was trimmed by 2 bases and V by 6 bases; bases with no gene match: 5. Germline CDR1 reads MNHEY; CDR2 reads SVGAGI. In DNA, the CDR3 is TGTGCCAGCAGGGCGGACAGGGGGCGGAACTATGGCTACACCTTC. Its protein product is CASRADRGRNYGYTF.

This sequence joins TRBV19 and TRBJ1-5, with D tentatively TRBD1 (5 bases). From germline, CDR1 is LNHDA and CDR2 SQIVND (reference sequence). V lost 3 bases, J lost 1 base, and 10 bases lay in between. The CDR3 has 15 amino acids. The CDR3 here is CASSIPGGSNQPQHF. In DNA, the CDR3 is TGTGCCAGTAGTATCCCGGGGGGAAGCAATCAGCCCCAGCATTTT.

The J gene is TRBJ2-1, the V gene TRBV6-5; 8 positions match TRBD2. The germline V gene has CDR1 MNHEY and CDR2 SVGAGI. There are 15 residues in the CDR3. J was trimmed by 1 base and V by 5 bases; bases with no gene match: 4. This CDR3 reads CASSRGGFSYNEQFF. CDR3 nucleotide sequence: TGTGCCAGCAGTCGGGGGGGATTTTCCTACAATGAGCAGTTCTTC.

This rearrangement joins TRBV5-4 to TRBJ2-5, with 8 bases that match TRBD1. Germline CDR1 and CDR2: SGHNT and YYREEE (reference sequence). The V and J ends lost 4 bases and 3 bases, in that order; junction bases with no gene match: 8. The CDR3 is 15 residues long. The DNA of the CDR3 is TGTGCCAGCAGCCACCCCAGGGGGCCGAAAGAGACCCAGTACTTC. Translating it yields CASSHPRGPKETQYF.

This clone has only one observation. The chain has TRBV5-1 and TRBJ1-4; TRBD1 agrees at 7 bases. This CDR3 is built from 14 residues. Trimming took 5 bases from V and 5 from J; bases not matched to a gene: 6. CDR1 SGHRS and CDR2 YFSETQ come from the germline V gene. Here the CDR3 reads CASRRDRPNEKLFF. In DNA form, the CDR3 reads TGCGCCAGCAGGCGGGACAGACCCAATGAAAAACTGTTTTTT.

This chain links TRBV27 with TRBJ1-5, with 7 bases fitting TRBD1. Germline values: CDR1 MNHEY, CDR2 SMNVEV (reference sequence). V was clipped by 5 bases and J by 10 bases; unmatched bases: 8. The CDR3 totals 13 residues. CDR3 bases: TGTGCCAGCAGTCAAGACAGGGTTAGACCCCAGCATTTT. Protein: CASSQDRVRPQHF.

The chain couples TRBV4-2 to TRBJ1-5; possible D gene TRBD1, 5 bases. In germline, CDR1 is LGHNA, CDR2 YNFKEQ. The ends were cut back, 0 bases at V and 9 bases at J, with 15 bases in the middle. There are 15 residues in the CDR3. CDR3 sequence (DNA): TGTGCCAGCAGCCAAGATCGACAGCAGGAGGGGCCCCAGCATTTT. Translated: CASSQDRQQEGPQHF.

V gene TRBV7-2 combines with J gene TRBJ1-3; TRBD1 is a possible D gene (5 bases). The V gene's germline CDR1 is SGHTA and CDR2 FQGNSA. With 3 bases removed from V and 0 bases from J, the gap between germline ends came to 9 bases. The CDR3 has 15 amino acids. The DNA of the CDR3 is TGTGCCAGCAGCTTGAGGAGGGGCTCTGGAAACACCATATATTTT. This sequence encodes CASSLRRGSGNTIYF.

V is TRBV7-3 and J is TRBJ2-3; D remains ambiguous. The CDR3 runs to 13 residues. Trimming shortened V by 4 bases and J by 2 bases, and 7 bases separated the two germline ends. Germline V gene lookup returns CDR1 SGHTA and CDR2 FQGTGA. The chain's CDR3 is CASSSHTTDTQYF. The CDR3 DNA follows: TGTGCCAGCAGCTCCCACACCACAGATACGCAGTATTTT.

Written as DNA, the CDR3 is TGTGCCAGCAAAATCCACAGCGGGGGGGACTACAATGAGCAGTTCTTC. Translated, it gives CASKIHSGGDYNEQFF. The chain recombines TRBV6-4 with TRBJ2-1; 10 positions agree with TRBD2. Germline V gives CDR1 MRHNA, CDR2 SNTAGT. There are 16 residues in the CDR3. V lost 7 bases, J lost 3 bases, and 9 bases stayed unmatched.

This clone was detected only once. The genes are TRBV28 and TRBJ1-3, with TRBD1 as a possible D gene (6 bases). The V gene's germline CDR1 is MDHEN and CDR2 SYDVKM. The CDR3 loop spans 13 amino acids. Trimming took 2 bases from V and 4 from J, leaving 6 bases between them. The CDR3 spells CASSLTGGNTIYF. The CDR3 DNA sequence: TGTGCCAGCAGTTTAACAGGGGGAAACACCATATATTTT.

The chain uses TRBV5-8 and TRBJ2-7; TRBD1 aligns across 10 bases. Unmatched junction bases numbered 6, after V lost 0 bases and J lost 6 bases. Per germline, CDR1 SGHTS and CDR2 YDEGEE. This CDR3 spans 15 amino acids. CDR3 nucleotide sequence: TGTGCCAGCAGCTTGGCCGGGACAGGGGTTTCCGAGCAGTACTTC. Its translation: CASSLAGTGVSEQYF.

V is TRBV5-6 and J is TRBJ1-4; the match to TRBD1 covers 7 bases. The CDR3 is made up of 17 amino acids. Per germline, CDR1 SGHDT and CDR2 YYEEEE. V trimming: 4 bases; J trimming: 1 base; junction bases outside the gene matches: 10. This CDR3 reads CASSAQGGFETNEKLFF. The DNA for the CDR3 is TGTGCCAGCAGCGCCCAGGGGGGATTCGAAACTAATGAAAAACTGTTTTTT.

This rearrangement joins TRBV19 to TRBJ2-1, with D possibly matching TRBD1 (5 bases). CDR1 and CDR2 (germline): LNHDA, SQIVND (reference sequence). V was pared by 3 bases and J by 2 bases, with 11 bases between. The CDR3 extends over 15 amino acids. The CDR3 nucleotides read TGTGCCAGTAGTATCGCCCAGGGCGCCTACAATGAGCAGTTCTTC. Translating it yields CASSIAQGAYNEQFF.

This chain links TRBV5-6 with TRBJ2-7; D may be TRBD1 (5 bases). The CDR3 has 12 residues. Deletions cut 2 bases from V and 5 bases from J, with 8 bases between. Germline V CDR1 and CDR2: SGHDT, YYEEEE. The CDR3 is CASSLKGNEQYF. CDR3 coding DNA: TGTGCCAGCAGCTTAAAGGGGAACGAGCAGTACTTC.

The gene calls are TRBV29-1 and TRBJ1-2; TRBD1 aligns across 9 bases. The CDR3 covers 14 residues. Trimming took 7 bases from V and 4 from J; bases not matched to a gene: 10. Per the germline V gene, CDR1 is SQVTM and CDR2 is ANQGSEA. The CDR3 nucleotides read TGCAGCGCCTGGACAGGGGAAAGCGGCTATGGCTACACCTTC. This codes for CSAWTGESGYGYTF.

The CDR3 region is CASSRVPGKGKETQYF. Written as DNA, the CDR3 is TGTGCCAGTAGTCGTGTTCCAGGGAAAGGAAAAGAGACCCAGTACTTC. The chain carries TRBV19 and TRBJ2-5; D possibly corresponds to TRBD1 (5 bases). V shed 5 bases and J shed 3 bases, with 19 bases lying between them. The CDR3 covers 16 residues. The V gene's germline CDR1 is LNHDA and CDR2 SQIVND (reference sequence).

CDR3 protein: CASSNLREQYF. The CDR3 nucleotides read TGTGCCAGCAGTAATCTTCGCGAGCAGTACTTC. The J gene is TRBJ2-7, the V gene TRBV25-1; unclear D gene. The V gene's germline CDR1 is MGHDK and CDR2 SYGVNS. The CDR3 has 11 amino acids. V lost 5 bases, J lost 6 bases, and 8 bases lay in between.

The V gene is TRBV15, the J gene TRBJ1-5; perhaps TRBD1 as D (6 bases). Per the germline V gene, CDR1 is LNHNV and CDR2 is YYDKDF (reference sequence). V lost 5 bases and J lost 3, with 11 bases in between. The CDR3 is 14 residues long. The CDR3 DNA sequence: TGTGCCACCAGCGTCACGGGACACAATCAGCCCCAGCATTTT. As protein: CATSVTGHNQPQHF. The full variable domain, its missing parts supplied by reference TRBV15 and TRBJ1-5, is DAMVIQNPRYQVTQFGKPVTLSCSQTLNHNVMYWYQQKSSQAPKLLFHYYDKDFNNEADTPDNFQSRRPNTSFCFLDIRSPGLGDTAMYLCATSVTGHNQPQHFGDGTRLSIL.